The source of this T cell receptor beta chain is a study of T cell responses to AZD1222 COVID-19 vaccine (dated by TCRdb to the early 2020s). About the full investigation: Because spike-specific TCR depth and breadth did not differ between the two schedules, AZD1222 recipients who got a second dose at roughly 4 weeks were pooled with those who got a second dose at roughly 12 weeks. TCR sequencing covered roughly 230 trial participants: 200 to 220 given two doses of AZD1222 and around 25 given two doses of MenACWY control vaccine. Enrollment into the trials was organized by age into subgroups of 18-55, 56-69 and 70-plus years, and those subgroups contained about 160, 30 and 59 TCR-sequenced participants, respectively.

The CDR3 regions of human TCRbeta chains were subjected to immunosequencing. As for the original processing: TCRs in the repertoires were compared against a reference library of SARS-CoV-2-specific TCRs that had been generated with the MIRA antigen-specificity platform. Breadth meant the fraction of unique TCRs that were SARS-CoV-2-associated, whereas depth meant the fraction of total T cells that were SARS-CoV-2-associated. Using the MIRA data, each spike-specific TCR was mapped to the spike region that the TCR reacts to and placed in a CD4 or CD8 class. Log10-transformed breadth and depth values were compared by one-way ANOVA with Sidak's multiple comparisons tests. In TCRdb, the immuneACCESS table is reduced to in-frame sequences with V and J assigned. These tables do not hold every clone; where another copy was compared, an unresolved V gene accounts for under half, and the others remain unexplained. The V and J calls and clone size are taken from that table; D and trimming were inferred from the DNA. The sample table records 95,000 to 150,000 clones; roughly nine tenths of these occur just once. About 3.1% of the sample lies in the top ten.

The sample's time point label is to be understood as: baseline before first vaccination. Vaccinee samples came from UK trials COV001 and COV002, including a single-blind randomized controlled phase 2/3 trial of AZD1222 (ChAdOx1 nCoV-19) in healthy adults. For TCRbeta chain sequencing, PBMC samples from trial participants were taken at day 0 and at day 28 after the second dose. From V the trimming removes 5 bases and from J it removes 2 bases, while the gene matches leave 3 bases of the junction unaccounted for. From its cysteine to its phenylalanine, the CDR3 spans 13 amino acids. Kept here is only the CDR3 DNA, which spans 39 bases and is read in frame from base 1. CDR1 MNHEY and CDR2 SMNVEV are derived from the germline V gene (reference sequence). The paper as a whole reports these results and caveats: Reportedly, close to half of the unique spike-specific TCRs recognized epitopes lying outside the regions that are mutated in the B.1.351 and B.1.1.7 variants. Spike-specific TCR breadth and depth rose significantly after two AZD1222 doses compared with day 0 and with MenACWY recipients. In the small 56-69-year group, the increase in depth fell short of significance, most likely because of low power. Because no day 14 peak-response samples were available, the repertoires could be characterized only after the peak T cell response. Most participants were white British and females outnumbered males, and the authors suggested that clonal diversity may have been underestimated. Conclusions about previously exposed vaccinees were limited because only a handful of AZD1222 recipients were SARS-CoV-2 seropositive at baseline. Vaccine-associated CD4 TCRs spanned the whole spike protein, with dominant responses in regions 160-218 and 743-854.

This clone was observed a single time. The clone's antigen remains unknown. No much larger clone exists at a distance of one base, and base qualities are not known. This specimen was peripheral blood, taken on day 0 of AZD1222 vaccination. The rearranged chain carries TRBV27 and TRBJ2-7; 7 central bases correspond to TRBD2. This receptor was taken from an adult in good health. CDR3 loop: CASSLAGAYEQYF. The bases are TGTGCCAGCAGTCTCGCGGGAGCCTACGAGCAGTACTTC.